This T cell receptor (beta chain) was recovered during a study of blood T cells in healthy people across ages. Study-level results: The recorded TCR beta diversity per million T cells decreased in a roughly linear manner with age. A strong correlation was seen between TCR beta diversity and naive T cell percentage.

This clonotype was observed at least ten times. Its specificity is unknown. Germline assignment: CDR1 SGHRS and CDR2 YFSETQ. Trimming stripped 0 bases from V and 3 bases from J, with 18 bases between. This CDR3 spans 17 amino acids. Then a second PCR, running about 6 to 12 cycles, was carried out with a sample-barcoded 5' primer and a J-beta primer mix. Using its own MiXCR run on the 5' RACE reads, TCRdb lists one record per CDR3 protein. The sample consists of over 500,000 distinct CDR3 sequences, about 51% of them appearing once. Researchers collected ten milliliters of peripheral blood from every single donor. Per-sample yields of isolated PBMCs were at least 7 million.

This TCR was sampled from a woman older than 75 in good health. The chain joins TRBV5-1 to TRBJ1-2; TRBD1 is a possible D gene (5 bases). Sequencing was carried out using blood. This chain's CDR3 is CASSLGNPGRLDYGYTF. The DNA for the CDR3 is TGCGCCAGCAGCTTGGGTAATCCAGGGAGGCTAGACTATGGCTACACCTTC.